The clone carrying this TCR beta chain was counted ten times or more. The data were taken from a study of T-cell reconstitution after alpha-beta-depleted transplantation in children. The V and J ends lost 1 base and 2 bases, in that order; junction bases with no gene match: 5. The CDR3 has 15 amino acids. Germline V lookup: CDR1 DFQATT, CDR2 SNEGSKA (reference sequence). A TCRbeta library incorporating unique molecular identifiers was prepared. Using its own MiXCR run on the PCR reads, TCRdb lists one record per CDR3 protein. The data show some 600,000 distinct CDR3 sequences, with roughly 15% seen just once and 0.85% to 1.3% held by the top ten.

The sample was PBMCs from the stem cell graft donor, taken from the stem cell graft. V is TRBV20-1 and J is TRBJ2-7; 10 bases align to TRBD2. This TCR was recovered from a human donor who donated a stem cell graft to a child with acute myeloid leukemia. The DNA for the CDR3 is TGCAGTGCTAGAGTCTCTAGCGGGGGCGCCTACGAGCAGTACTTC. This codes for CSARVSSGGAYEQYF.